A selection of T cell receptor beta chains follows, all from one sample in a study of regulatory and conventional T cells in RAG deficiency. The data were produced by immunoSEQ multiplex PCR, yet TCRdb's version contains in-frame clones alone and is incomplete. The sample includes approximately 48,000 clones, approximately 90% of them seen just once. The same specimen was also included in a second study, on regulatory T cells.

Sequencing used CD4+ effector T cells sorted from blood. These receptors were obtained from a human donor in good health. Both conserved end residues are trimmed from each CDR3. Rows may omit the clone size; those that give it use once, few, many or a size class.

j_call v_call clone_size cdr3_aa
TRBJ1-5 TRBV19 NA ASIDRGGSNQPQH
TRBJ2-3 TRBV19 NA ASRAIGAADTQY
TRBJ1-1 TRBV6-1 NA ASSEILGRHGAEAF
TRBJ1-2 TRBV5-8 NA ASSSLGSYGYT
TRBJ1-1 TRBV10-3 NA AISETGETEAF
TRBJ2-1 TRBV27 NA ASSSGLAGPRF
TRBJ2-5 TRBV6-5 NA ASSYPGKETQY
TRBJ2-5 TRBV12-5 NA ASGLVLSSSQETQY
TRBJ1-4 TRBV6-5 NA ASSLGSEGRELF
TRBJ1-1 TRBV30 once AWSRETGRTEAF
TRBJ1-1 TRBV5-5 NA ASSFPPSTEAF
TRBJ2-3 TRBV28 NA ASRTSTDTQY
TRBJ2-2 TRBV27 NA ASSSPPNTGELF
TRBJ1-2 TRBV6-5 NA ASTPRGDRYGYT
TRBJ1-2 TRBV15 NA ATSRDSTYGYT
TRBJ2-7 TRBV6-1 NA AGGLGGGSYEQY
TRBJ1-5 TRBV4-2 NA ASSQLDRSQPQH
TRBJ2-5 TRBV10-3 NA AIKGQGQETQY
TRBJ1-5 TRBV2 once ASSPQGFNQPQH
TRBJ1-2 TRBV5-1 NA ASSLDSSYGYT
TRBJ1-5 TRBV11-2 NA ASSLKGAYNQPQH
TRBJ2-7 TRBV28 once ASSFATGGAYEQY
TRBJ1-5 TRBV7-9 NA ASSLGAGVGHQPQH
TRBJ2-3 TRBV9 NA ASSVNQRGPADTQY
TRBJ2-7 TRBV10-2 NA ASSVGGTYEQY
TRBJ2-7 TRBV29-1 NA SVGAASYEQY
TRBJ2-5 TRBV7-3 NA ASSRTSGLTQY
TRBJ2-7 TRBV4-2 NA ASSLGAGQY
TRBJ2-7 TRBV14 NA ASSQVFGDEQY
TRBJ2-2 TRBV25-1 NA ASSEFGRRPSNTGELF
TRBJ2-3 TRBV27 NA ASSFRGSRVPFTDTQY
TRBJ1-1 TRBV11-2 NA ASRPGTGAEAF
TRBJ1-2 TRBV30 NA AWSVWGDSYT
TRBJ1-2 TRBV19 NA ASRQQGGMGYT
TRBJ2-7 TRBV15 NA ATSRERGTGVYEQY
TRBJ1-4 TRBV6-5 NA ASSSGRGHEKLF
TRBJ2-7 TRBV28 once ASSPVPTTGATVYEQY
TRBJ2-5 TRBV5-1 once ASSHTGQETQY
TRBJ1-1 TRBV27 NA ASKFMNTEAF
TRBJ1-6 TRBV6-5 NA ASRIDGLYNSPLH
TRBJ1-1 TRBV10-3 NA AISEETGVNTEAF
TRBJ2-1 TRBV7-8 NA ASSSRGLNEQF
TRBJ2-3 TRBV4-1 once ASSQDRGTEASSTDTQY
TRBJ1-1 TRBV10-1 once ASSGTLNTEAF
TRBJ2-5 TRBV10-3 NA ASSQVGRTQY
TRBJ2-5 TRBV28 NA ASSLAANLHAETQY
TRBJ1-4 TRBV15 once ATSRDLGQAGEKLF
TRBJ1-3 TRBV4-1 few ASSLPGDGNTIY
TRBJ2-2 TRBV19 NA ASTPPGITGELF